This TCR beta chain was sequenced for a study of T cell changes during pregnancy in multiple sclerosis. J gave up 2 bases and V 4 bases, and 1 base lay outside the gene matches. CDR3 size: 15 residues. Per germline, CDR1 ENHRY and CDR2 SYGVKD. The assay was immunoSEQ multiplex PCR, and TCRdb's table has in-frame clones only and misses some. The sample yields 60,000 to 90,000 clones, approximately 94% seen once. The TCR originated in a female donor in good health, enrolled as a control in a pregnancy study. The gene calls are TRBV10-3 and TRBJ1-3; 11 nucleotides match TRBD1. The specimen was peripheral blood, collected after pregnancy. This CDR3 is CAISGTGGTGNTIYF. CDR3 nucleotide sequence: TGTGCCATCAGTGGGACAGGGGGCACTGGAAACACCATATATTTT.